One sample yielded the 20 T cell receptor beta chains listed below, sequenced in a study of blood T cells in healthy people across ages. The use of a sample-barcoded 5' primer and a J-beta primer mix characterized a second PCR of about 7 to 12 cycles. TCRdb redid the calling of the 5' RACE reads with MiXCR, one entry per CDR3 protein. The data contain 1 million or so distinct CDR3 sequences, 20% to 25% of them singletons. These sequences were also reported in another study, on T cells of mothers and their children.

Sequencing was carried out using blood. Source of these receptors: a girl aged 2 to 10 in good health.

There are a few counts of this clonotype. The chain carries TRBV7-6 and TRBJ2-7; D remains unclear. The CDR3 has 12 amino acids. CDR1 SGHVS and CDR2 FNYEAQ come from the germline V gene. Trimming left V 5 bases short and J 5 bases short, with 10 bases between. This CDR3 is CASSAITDEQYF. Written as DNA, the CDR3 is TGTGCCAGCAGCGCAATCACCGACGAGCAGTACTTC.

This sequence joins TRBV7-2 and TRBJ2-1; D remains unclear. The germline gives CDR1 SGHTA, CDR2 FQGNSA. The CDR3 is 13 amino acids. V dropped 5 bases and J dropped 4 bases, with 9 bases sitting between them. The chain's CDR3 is CASSNWEYNEQFF. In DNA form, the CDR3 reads TGTGCCAGCAGCAACTGGGAATACAATGAGCAGTTCTTC.

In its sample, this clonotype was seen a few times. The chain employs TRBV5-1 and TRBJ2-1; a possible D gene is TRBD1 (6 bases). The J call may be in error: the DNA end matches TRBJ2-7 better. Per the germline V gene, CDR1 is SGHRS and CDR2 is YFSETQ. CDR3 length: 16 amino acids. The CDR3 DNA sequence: TGCGCCAGCAGCTTATATCCTAGGGGGAAGGACTACGAGCAGTACTTC. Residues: CASSLYPRGKDYEQYF.

DNA of the CDR3: TGTGCCAGCAGCCCAGAGACAGGAACTAATGAAAAACTGTTTTTT. This encodes CASSPETGTNEKLFF. The chain combines TRBV28 with TRBJ1-4, with TRBD1 as a possible D gene (6 bases). CDR3 size: 15 residues. V was pared by 6 bases and J by 1 base, with 12 bases between. CDR1 is MDHEN and CDR2 is SYDVKM in the germline V gene.

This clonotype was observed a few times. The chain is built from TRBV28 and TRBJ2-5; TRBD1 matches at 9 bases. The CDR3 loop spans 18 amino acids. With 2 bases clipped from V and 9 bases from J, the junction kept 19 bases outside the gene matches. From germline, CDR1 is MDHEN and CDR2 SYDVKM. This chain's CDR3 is CASSLGILNRGRTRSQYF. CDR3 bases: TGTGCCAGCAGTTTAGGGATTTTAAACAGGGGGCGTACTCGGTCCCAGTACTTC.

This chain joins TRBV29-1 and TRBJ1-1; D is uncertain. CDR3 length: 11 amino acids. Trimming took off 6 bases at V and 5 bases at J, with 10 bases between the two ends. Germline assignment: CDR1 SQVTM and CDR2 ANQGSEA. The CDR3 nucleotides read TGCAGCGTCGCTGCGGAGACTGAAGCTTTCTTT. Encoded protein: CSVAAETEAFF.

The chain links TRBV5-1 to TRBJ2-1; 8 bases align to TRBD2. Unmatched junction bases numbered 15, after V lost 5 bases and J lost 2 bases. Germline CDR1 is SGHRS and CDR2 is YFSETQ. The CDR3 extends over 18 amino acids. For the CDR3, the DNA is TGCGCCAGCAGGAGGGCTGGTAGCGGGGAAAGGACCTACAATGAGCAGTTCTTC. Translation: CASRRAGSGERTYNEQFF.

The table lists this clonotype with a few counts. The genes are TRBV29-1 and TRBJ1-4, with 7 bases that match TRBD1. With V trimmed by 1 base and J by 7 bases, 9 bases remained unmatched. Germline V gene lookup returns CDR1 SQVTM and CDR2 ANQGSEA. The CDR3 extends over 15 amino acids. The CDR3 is CSVEVQGGAGEKLFF. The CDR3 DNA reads TGCAGCGTTGAAGTTCAGGGGGGCGCCGGTGAAAAACTGTTTTTT.

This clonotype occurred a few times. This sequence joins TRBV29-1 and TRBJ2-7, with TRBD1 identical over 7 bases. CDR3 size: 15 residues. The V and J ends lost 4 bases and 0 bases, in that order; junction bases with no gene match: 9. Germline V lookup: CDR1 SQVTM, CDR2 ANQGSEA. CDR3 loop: CSVVMSGQISYEQYF. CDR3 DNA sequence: TGCAGCGTTGTCATGTCGGGACAGATCTCCTACGAGCAGTACTTC.

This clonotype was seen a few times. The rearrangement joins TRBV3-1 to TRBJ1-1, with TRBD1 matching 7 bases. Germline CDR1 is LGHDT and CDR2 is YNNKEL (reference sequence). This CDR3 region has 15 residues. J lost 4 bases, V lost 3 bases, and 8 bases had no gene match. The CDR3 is CASSHPTGVTTEAFF. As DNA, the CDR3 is TGTGCCAGCAGCCATCCCACAGGGGTTACCACTGAAGCTTTCTTT. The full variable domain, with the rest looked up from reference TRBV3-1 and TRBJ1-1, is DTAVSQTPKYLVTQMGNDKSIKCEQNLGHDTMYWYKQDSKKFLKIMFSYNNKELIINETVPNRFSPKSPDKAHLNLHINSLELGDSAVYFCASSHPTGVTTEAFFGQGTRLTVV.

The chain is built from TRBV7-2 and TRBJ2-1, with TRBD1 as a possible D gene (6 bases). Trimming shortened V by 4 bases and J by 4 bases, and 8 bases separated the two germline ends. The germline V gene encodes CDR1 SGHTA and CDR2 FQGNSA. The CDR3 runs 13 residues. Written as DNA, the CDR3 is TGTGCCAGCAGCTCAGGGGATTACAATGAGCAGTTCTTC. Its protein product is CASSSGDYNEQFF.

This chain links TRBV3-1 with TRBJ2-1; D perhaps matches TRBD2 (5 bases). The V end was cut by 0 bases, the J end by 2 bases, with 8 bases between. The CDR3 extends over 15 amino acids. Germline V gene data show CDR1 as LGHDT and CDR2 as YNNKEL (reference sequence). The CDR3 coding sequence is TGTGCCAGCAGCCAAGAGCCCGGGACCTACAATGAGCAGTTCTTC. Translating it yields CASSQEPGTYNEQFF.

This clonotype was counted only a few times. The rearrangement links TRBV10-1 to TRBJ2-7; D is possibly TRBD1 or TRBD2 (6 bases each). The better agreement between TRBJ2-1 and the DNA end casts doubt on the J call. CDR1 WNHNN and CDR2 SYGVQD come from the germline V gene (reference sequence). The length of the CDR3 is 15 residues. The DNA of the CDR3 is TGCGCCAGCAGCCGCGGGGAGACAGGACACAATGAGCAGTTCTTC. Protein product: CASSRGETGHNEQFF.

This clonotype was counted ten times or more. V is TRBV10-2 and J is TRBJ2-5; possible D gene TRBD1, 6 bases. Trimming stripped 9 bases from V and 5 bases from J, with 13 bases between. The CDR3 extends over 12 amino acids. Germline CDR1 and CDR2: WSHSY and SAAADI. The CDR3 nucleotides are TGCGCCAGTGCACAGGGTAGGGAGACCCAGTACTTC. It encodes CASAQGRETQYF.

CDR3 loop: CATSPSGISYNEQFF. CDR3 bases: TGTGCCACCAGTCCTAGCGGGATTTCCTACAATGAGCAGTTCTTC. The chain uses TRBV24-1 and TRBJ2-1, with 9 bases aligning to TRBD2. The CDR3 contains 15 residues. CDR1 and CDR2 (germline): KGHDR, SFDVKD. Trimming at V came to 6 bases and at J to 1 base, leaving 3 bases not matched to a gene.

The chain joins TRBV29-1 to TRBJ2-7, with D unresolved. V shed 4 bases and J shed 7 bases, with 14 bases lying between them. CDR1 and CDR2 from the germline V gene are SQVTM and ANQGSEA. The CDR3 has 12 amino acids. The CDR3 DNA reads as TGCAGCGTTGTGGTTGGTCTCAGGGAGCAGTACTTC. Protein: CSVVVGLREQYF.

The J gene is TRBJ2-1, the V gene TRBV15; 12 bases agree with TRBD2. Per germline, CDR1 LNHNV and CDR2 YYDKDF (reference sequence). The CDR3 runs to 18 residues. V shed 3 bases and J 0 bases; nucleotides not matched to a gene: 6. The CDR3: CATSSGLAGGSSYNEQFF. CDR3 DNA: TGTGCCACCAGCAGTGGGCTAGCGGGAGGGAGCTCCTACAATGAGCAGTTCTTC.

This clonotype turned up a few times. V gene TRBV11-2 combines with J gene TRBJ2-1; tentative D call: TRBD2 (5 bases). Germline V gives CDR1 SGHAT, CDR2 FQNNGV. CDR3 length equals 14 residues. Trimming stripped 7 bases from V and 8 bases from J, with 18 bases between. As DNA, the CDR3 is TGTGCCAGCACCCGGGGTGGGCCTGGGGATGAGCAGTTCTTC. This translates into CASTRGGPGDEQFF. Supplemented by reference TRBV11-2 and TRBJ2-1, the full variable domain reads EAGVAQSPRYKIIEKRQSVAFWCNPISGHATLYWYQQILGQGPKLLIQFQNNGVVDDSQLPKDRFSAERLKGVDSTLKIQPAKLEDSAVYLCASTRGGPGDEQFFGPGTRLTVL.

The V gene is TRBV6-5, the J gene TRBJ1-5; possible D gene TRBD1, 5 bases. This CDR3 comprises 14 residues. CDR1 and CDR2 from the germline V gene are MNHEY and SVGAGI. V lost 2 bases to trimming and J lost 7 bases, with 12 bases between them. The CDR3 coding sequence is TGTGCCAGCAGTTACGGGGCAGGCGAACAGCCCCAGCATTTT. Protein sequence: CASSYGAGEQPQHF.

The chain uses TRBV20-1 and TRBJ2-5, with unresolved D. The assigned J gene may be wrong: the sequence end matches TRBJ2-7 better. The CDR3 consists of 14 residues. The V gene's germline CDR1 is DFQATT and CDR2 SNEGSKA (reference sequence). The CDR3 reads CSATSDGFSYEQYF. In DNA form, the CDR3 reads TGCAGTGCTACTTCGGACGGCTTCTCCTACGAGCAGTACTTC.